This TCR beta chain was recorded in a study of cytomegalovirus exposure and HLA in healthy donors. Across the study: Most donors, more than 80% of approximately 400 genotyped, fell in the Caucasian-associated ancestry cluster.

In the PCR, 60 Vbeta and 13 Jbeta primers were used. Assay: immunoSEQ multiplex PCR; the TCRdb copy retains only in-frame clones and omits some. The table has 99,000 or so clones, roughly 80% seen once. Every donor was a healthy person donating bone marrow. This clone was picked up a small number of times. As yet, its antigen is unknown. Whole-study findings and limits: Indistinguishability led to the exclusion of some V segments, TRBV6-2 and TRBV6-3 included.

After removal of 1 base from V and 5 bases from J, the junction contained 8 bases not matched to a gene. CDR1 is MGHRA, CDR2 YSYEKL, per germline. This CDR3 comprises 17 residues. The specimen sequenced was PBMCs. V gene TRBV4-1 combines with J gene TRBJ2-1; 10 bases fit TRBD2. This receptor was identified in a man in his sixties in good health and CMV-seropositive. CDR3 amino acids: CASSQVAIAGGHNEQFF. For the CDR3, the DNA is TGCGCCAGCAGCCAAGTAGCGATAGCGGGGGGTCACAATGAGCAGTTCTTC.